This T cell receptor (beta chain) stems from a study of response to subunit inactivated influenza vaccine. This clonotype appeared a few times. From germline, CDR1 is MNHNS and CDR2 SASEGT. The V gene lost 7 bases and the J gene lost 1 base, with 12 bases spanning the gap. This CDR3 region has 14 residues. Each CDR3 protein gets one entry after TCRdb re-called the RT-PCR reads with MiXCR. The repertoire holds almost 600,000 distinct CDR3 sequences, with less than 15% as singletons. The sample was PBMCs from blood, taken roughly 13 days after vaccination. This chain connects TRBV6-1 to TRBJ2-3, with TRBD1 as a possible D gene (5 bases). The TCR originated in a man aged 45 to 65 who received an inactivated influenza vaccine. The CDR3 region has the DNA TGTGCCAGCAACCAGGGCCTGCGCACAGATACGCAGTATTTT. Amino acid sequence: CASNQGLRTDTQYF.